The T cell receptor beta chain described here comes from a study of blood T cell repertoires in COVID-19 (dated by TCRdb to about 2020). In the study overall: Collaborator samples came from the United States, Italy and Spain and covered acute and convalescent phases of COVID-19. The samples were drawn from two sources: the first 160 participants of the ongoing ImmuneRACE study, and over 1,000 subjects contributed by 6 global collaborators. A freely available public database, intended as a resource for researchers studying the immune response to SARS-CoV-2, is where the repertoires were released. HLA class I and class II types, where available, came from metadata supplied by the sample provider rather than from assay-based typing. Nearly every sample came with metadata listing a de-identified subject ID, COVID-19 status, age in years and sex. Subjects who had been exposed to COVID-19, were actively infected with it, or had recovered from it provided the deeply sampled blood TCRbeta repertoires that made up the dataset. The prospective study material was composed of cDNA or gDNA derived from T cells, B-cell-depleted T cells, or PBMCs. Broader findings and caveats from the paper: The amount of clinical and demographic metadata varied by source and participant and was provided uncurated.

Trimming leaves V shorter by 5 bases and J shorter by 4 bases, with the junction holding 13 bases beyond the gene matches. Based on the germline V gene (reference sequence), the CDR1 and CDR2 sequences are MNHEY and SMNVEV. The CDR3, from cysteine to phenylalanine, totals 17 residues. The sequence is cut down to CDR3 DNA, 51 bases in frame from base 1. TCRbeta CDR3 regions were amplified from genomic DNA using the immunoSEQ Assay, a bias-controlled multiplex PCR. In the source study's methods: Nucleated cell counts per sample were estimated from amplification of reference gene primers within the assay. To quantify the absolute abundance of each unique TCRbeta CDR3 rearrangement, sequence reads were collapsed and filtered. Productive Simpson clonality was computed per sample as the square root of Simpson's diversity index over productive rearrangements. TCRdb took over this immuneACCESS table, retaining in-frame rearrangements with V and J assigned. Such tables are incomplete; in checked studies, under half of the missing clones stem from an unresolved V gene, and the remainder is unexplained. V, J and clone size are those of that table, while D and trimming were read from the DNA. The sample has roughly 220,000 clones on record, roughly 80% of them singletons. Approximately 6% of the sample goes to the ten largest clones.

Each collaborating institution followed its own protocols to collect whole blood in K2EDTA tubes. For TCRbeta analysis, collaborator samples were shipped as frozen whole blood, as isolated PBMCs, or as DNA extracted from either sample type. Remarks on this clone: Its antigen target is currently unknown. No much larger clone is present one base from it, and per-base qualities are unavailable.

Material: peripheral blood. This clonotype was obtained from an older woman with acute or convalescent COVID-19. In this chain, TRBV27 is recombined with TRBJ2-1, and 8 junctional nucleotides match TRBD2. The DNA reads TGTGCCAGCAGTCCCTCCAAGAGCGGGAGCGGATACAATGAGCAGTTCTTC. Its amino acids are CASSPSKSGSGYNEQFF.